This passage covers 18 T cell receptor beta chains from one sample sequenced in a study of blood T cells in healthy people across ages (dated by TCRdb to about 2015). To prepare the library, 5' RACE was applied. The sequencer listed for this sample is Illumina HiSeq 2500. A second about 7 to 12 cycle PCR used a sample-barcoded 5' primer and a J-beta primer mix. TCRdb trimmed the raw reads at Q25, called clones with MiXCR and kept productive beta chains. Identical CDR3 proteins give one entry, which carries the most common genes and DNA. Here the sample has around 670,000 distinct CDR3 sequences; 25% to 35% occur a single time. Of the sample, around a sixth falls within the top ten clones. The sample comprised blood. The receptors derive from a woman older than 75 in good health.

This clonotype was detected a few times. A much larger clonotype is one base distant, so this may be a read error. The chain combines TRBV28 with TRBJ2-4; the match to TRBD1 covers 10 bases. The CDR3 loop spans 16 amino acids. CDR1 and CDR2 (germline): MDHEN, SYDVKM. This CDR3 reads CASRRLTGGVENVQYF. As DNA, the CDR3 is TGTGCCAGCAGACGACTGACAGGGGGCGTCGAAAACGTTCAGTACTTC.

The gene calls are TRBV19 and TRBJ1-2; no clear D. The germline gives CDR1 LNHDA, CDR2 SQIVND (reference sequence). Deletions cut 7 bases from V and 2 bases from J, with 17 bases between. This CDR3 has 15 amino acids. CDR3 in amino acids: CASTPSESGNYGYTF. The CDR3 bases are TGTGCCAGTACCCCATCAGAGTCAGGCAACTATGGCTACACCTTC.

This clonotype has ten or more counts. V is TRBV4-1 and J is TRBJ2-7; D possibly corresponds to TRBD2 (7 bases). CDR1 and CDR2 (germline): MGHRA, YSYEKL. V gave up 4 bases and J gave up 5 bases, with 18 bases separating them. The length of the CDR3 is 15 residues. CDR3 coding DNA: TGCGCCAGCAGCCCCTCCAAGGGGGGGCTCAACGAGCAGTACTTC. The encoded protein is CASSPSKGGLNEQYF.

This clonotype came up many times. V is TRBV10-3 and J is TRBJ2-1; D is perhaps TRBD1 or TRBD2 (6 bases each). The CDR3 length is 17 residues. Germline loops: CDR1 ENHRY, CDR2 SYGVKD. Trimming removed 5 bases from V and 0 bases from J, with 17 bases in between. CDR3 DNA sequence: TGTGCCATCAGTACCCCCGGGGGCCGCCCCTCCTACAATGAGCAGTTCTTC. This translates into CAISTPGGRPSYNEQFF.

This clonotype was detected many times. V is TRBV5-1 and J is TRBJ2-5; 7 bases are shared with TRBD1. With V trimmed by 4 bases and J by 1 base, 7 bases remained unmatched. Germline V gene sequence: CDR1 SGHRS, CDR2 YFSETQ. This CDR3 region has 15 residues. The CDR3 loop reads CASSILQGPQETQYF. The CDR3 DNA follows: TGCGCCAGCAGCATACTACAGGGGCCCCAAGAGACCCAGTACTTC.

V usage is TRBV14 and J usage is TRBJ1-2, with a weak D call TRBD1 (5 bases). The CDR3 is made up of 16 amino acids. Germline CDR1 is SGHDN and CDR2 is FVKESK. V shed 0 bases and J shed 6 bases, with 17 bases lying between them. The CDR3 region is CASSQERERGVNGYTF. Written as DNA, the CDR3 is TGTGCCAGCAGCCAAGAAAGAGAGAGGGGCGTGAATGGCTACACCTTC.

This clonotype showed up just a few times. The chain links TRBV6-2 or TRBV6-3 to TRBJ2-1, with a weak D call TRBD2 (5 bases). This CDR3 region has 14 residues. Germline CDR1 reads MNHEY; CDR2 reads SVGEGT. V lost 6 bases and J 7 bases, leaving 16 bases between the germline ends. CDR3 nucleotides: TGTGCCAGCAGCCGTCGGACTCTGGGGAATGAGCAGTTCTTC. Translation gives CASSRRTLGNEQFF.

This clonotype showed up many times. The V and J genes are TRBV11-2 and TRBJ2-1; 11 bases fit TRBD2. V was clipped by 3 bases and J by 8 bases; unmatched bases: 9. Germline V CDR1 and CDR2: SGHAT, FQNNGV. The length of the CDR3 is 16 residues. The CDR3 DNA reads TGTGCCAGCAGCTTTAGCGGGGGGGGCCTAAGGCATGAGCAGTTCTTC. Its translation: CASSFSGGGLRHEQFF.

Ten or more counts support this clonotype. The V gene is TRBV7-9, the J gene TRBJ1-2, with D possibly matching TRBD1 (5 bases). Per germline, CDR1 SEHNR and CDR2 FQNEAQ (reference sequence). The CDR3 runs to 15 residues. Trimming cost V 1 base and J 3 bases, with 12 bases left between them. CDR3 bases: TGTGCCAGCAGCTTAGGAGCAAGGGGCGACTATGGCTACACCTTC. Encoded protein: CASSLGARGDYGYTF. Combining the CDR3 with reference TRBV7-9 and TRBJ1-2 gives the whole variable domain DTGVSQNPRHKITKRGQNVTFRCDPISEHNRLYWYRQTLGQGPEFLTYFQNEAQLEKSRLLSDRFSAERPKGSFSTLEIQRTEQGDSAMYLCASSLGARGDYGYTFGSGTRLTVV.

As to this clonotype: Given a much more abundant clone one base away, this may be a read error. The chain recombines TRBV28 with TRBJ2-1; no clear D gene. In germline, CDR1 is MDHEN, CDR2 SYDVKM. This CDR3 is built from 11 residues. The chain's CDR3 is CTSRTYNEQFF. The DNA of the CDR3 is TGTACCAGCAGAACTTACAATGAGCAGTTCTTC.

This clonotype was found once. The chain combines TRBV7-2 with TRBJ2-7; TRBD1 is a possible D gene (5 bases). CDR3 size: 11 residues. Germline CDR1 is SGHTA and CDR2 is FQGNSA. V dropped 5 bases and J dropped 5 bases, with 7 bases sitting between them. The CDR3 bases are TGTGCCAGCAGCAGGGGTCACGAGCAGTACTTC. Translation gives CASSRGHEQYF.

Ten or more counts support this clonotype. J is TRBJ2-1 and V is TRBV28; D call uncertain. The ends were cut back, 6 bases at V and 5 bases at J, with 11 bases in the middle. The CDR3 sequence is 13 residues long. Germline loops: CDR1 MDHEN, CDR2 SYDVKM. The CDR3 nucleotides are TGTGCCAGCAGCCGCGCGGCCAACAATGAGCAGTTCTTC. Protein sequence: CASSRAANNEQFF.

Concerning this clonotype: A much larger clone lies one base from this, so it may be a read error. V and J are TRBV20-1 and TRBJ2-7, with TRBD1 identical over 11 bases. Germline V CDR1 and CDR2: DFQATT, SNEGSKA (reference sequence). This CDR3 contains 15 residues. Trimming at V came to 3 bases and at J to 7 bases, leaving 11 bases not matched to a gene. The CDR3, as DNA: TGCAGTGCTAGCCCGGGGACAGGGGGTTACAATGAGCAGTACTTC. Protein: CSASPGTGGYNEQYF.

Ten or more counts support this clonotype. The rearrangement uses TRBV20-1 and TRBJ2-3; maybe TRBD1 (5 bases). V lost 6 bases and J 1 base, leaving 8 bases between the germline ends. CDR3 length equals 12 residues. Germline V gene data show CDR1 as DFQATT and CDR2 as SNEGSKA (reference sequence). CDR3 bases: TGCAGTGCCCAGGGTGGCACAGATACGCAGTATTTT. It encodes CSAQGGTDTQYF.

This clonotype was counted many times. The chain employs TRBV5-1 and TRBJ2-1; D is unresolved. The V end lost 3 bases, the J end lost 6 bases, and 10 bases lay between the germline ends. The germline CDR1 and CDR2 sequences are SGHRS and YFSETQ. This CDR3 contains 13 residues. CDR3 in DNA: TGCGCCAGCAGCTCCGCTCAAATCAATGAGCAGTTCTTC. Its protein is CASSSAQINEQFF.

The table lists this clonotype with many counts. This chain joins TRBV6-5 and TRBJ2-1, with D possibly matching TRBD2 (5 bases). The CDR3 length is 16 residues. In germline, CDR1 is MNHEY, CDR2 SVGAGI. The germline V and J ends were trimmed by 6 bases and 2 bases, with 17 bases remaining between them. The CDR3 reads CASRQYSGMTYNEQFF. DNA of the CDR3: TGTGCCAGCAGACAGTATTCGGGGATGACCTACAATGAGCAGTTCTTC.

This clonotype showed up just a few times. The chain recombines TRBV6-2 or TRBV6-3 with TRBJ1-4; TRBD1 matches 7 bases. Germline trimming cut 7 bases from V and 5 bases from J; bases unmatched to any gene: 4. The CDR3 is made up of 13 amino acids. Germline CDR1 is MNHEY and CDR2 is SVGEGT. This CDR3 reads CASKETGNEKLFF. DNA for the CDR3: TGTGCCAGCAAGGAGACAGGGAATGAAAAACTGTTTTTT.

This clonotype appeared many times. The V gene is TRBV7-2, the J gene TRBJ2-1; 11 nucleotides match TRBD2. Germline CDR1 SGHTA, CDR2 FQGNSA. Trimming removed 4 bases from V and 10 bases from J; junction bases left unmatched: 9. The CDR3 consists of 15 residues. CDR3 in amino acids: CASSSYSGGAKEQFF. The CDR3 DNA reads as TGTGCCAGCAGCTCATATAGCGGGGGGGCCAAGGAGCAGTTCTTC. Complete variable domain (other parts from reference TRBV7-2 and TRBJ2-1): GAGVSQSPSNKVTEKGKDVELRCDPISGHTALYWYRQSLGQGLEFLIYFQGNSAPDKSGLPSDRFSAERTGGSVSTLTIQRTQQEDSAVYLCASSSYSGGAKEQFFGPGTRLTVL.